The TCR beta chain under discussion was sequenced for a study of PD-1 blockade in classical Hodgkin lymphoma. Study conclusions and caveats: Baseline TCR diversity was reportedly lower in newly diagnosed patients than in healthy donors. It was reported as lower still in relapsed/refractory patients.

Turning to this clone: Its matching antigen is unknown.

Here immunoSEQ multiplex PCR was the method, and the copy in TCRdb shows in-frame clones only, minus some. The sample has about 47,000 clones, approximately 80% seen once. Trimming took 4 bases from V and 2 from J, leaving 20 bases between them. The CDR3 length is 17 residues. The V gene's germline CDR1 is WNHNN and CDR2 SYGVQD (reference sequence). The time point denotes: cycle 4 day 1 (C4D1), after 5 to 7 weeks of nivolumab. Each patient relapsed following autologous stem cell transplantation, and prior brentuximab vedotin exposure differed. This receptor was taken from a human donor with classical Hodgkin lymphoma. The sample in question was peripheral blood mononuclear cells (PBMCs), obtained before the fourth cycle of nivolumab. The V and J genes are TRBV10-1 and TRBJ1-1, with unresolved D. The CDR3 protein is CASSGSGPHIVNTEAFF. CDR3 DNA: TGCGCCAGCAGTGGGTCCGGACCCCACATCGTTAACACTGAAGCTTTCTTT.